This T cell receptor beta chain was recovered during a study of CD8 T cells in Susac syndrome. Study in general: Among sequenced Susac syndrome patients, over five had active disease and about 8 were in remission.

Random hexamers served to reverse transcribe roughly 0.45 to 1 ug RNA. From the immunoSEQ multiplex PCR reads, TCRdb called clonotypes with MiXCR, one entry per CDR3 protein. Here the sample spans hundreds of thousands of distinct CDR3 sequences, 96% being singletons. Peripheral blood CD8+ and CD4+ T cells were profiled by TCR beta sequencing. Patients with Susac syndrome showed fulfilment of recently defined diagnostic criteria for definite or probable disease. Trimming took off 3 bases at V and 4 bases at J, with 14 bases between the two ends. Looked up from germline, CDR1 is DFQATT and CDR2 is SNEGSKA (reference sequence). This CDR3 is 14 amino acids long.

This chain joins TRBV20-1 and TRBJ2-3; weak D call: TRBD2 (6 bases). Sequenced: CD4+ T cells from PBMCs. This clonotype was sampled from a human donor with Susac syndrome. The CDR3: CSARVLGGPDTQYF. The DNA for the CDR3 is TGCAGTGCTAGGGTACTCGGGGGACCAGATACGCAGTATTTT.